One T cell receptor (beta chain) is described in this entry. A read error may produce the germline difference seen at one junction end. The sample belongs to a study of OX40 agonist ivuxolimab in advanced cancers. About the research overall: Dosing consisted of intravenous ivuxolimab at 0.01 to 10 mg/kg every 2 weeks. Hepatocellular carcinoma, melanoma, renal cell or head and neck cancer affected the dose-escalation patients. Eligibility rules accepted prior anti-PD-1, anti-PD-L1 or anti-CTLA-4 therapy, and roughly 40% had some.

The CDR3 covers 15 residues. The germline V gene has CDR1 GTSNPN and CDR2 SVGIG (reference sequence). Clones were read by immunoSEQ multiplex PCR, and TCRdb kept only the in-frame ones, dropping some. The sample consists of tens of thousands of clones, about 92% of them appearing once. This sequence originates from an adult with an advanced solid tumor such as melanoma, head and neck, liver or kidney cancer. Sequenced here: CD4+ or CD8+ T cells sorted from blood, sampled in a trial of the OX40 agonist ivuxolimab. The chain couples TRBV30 to TRBJ1-6; no firm D call. The CDR3 loop reads CARSVSPNHNSPLHF. The CDR3 DNA sequence: TGTGCCCGGAGTGTGAGTCCGAACCATAATTCACCCCTCCACTTT.